This is a list of T cell receptor beta chains from one sample in a study of T cells in Graves' hyperthyroidism and ophthalmopathy. TCRdb processed the multiplex PCR reads anew with MiXCR; each CDR3 protein has one entry. The table records a few hundred thousand distinct CDR3 sequences, roughly 15% of them present only once. Sequencing was carried out using blood. Receptors originate from a woman in her 40s with Graves' ophthalmopathy. Both conserved end residues are part of each CDR3. Each record gives: V gene, CDR3 protein.

V: TRBV4-1
CDR3: CASSATGTGKVSGTYEQYF

V: TRBV18
CDR3: CASSETSGHTDTQYF

V: TRBV19
CDR3: CASRGRSPYNEQFF

V: TRBV3-1
CDR3: CASRPTSGANVLTF

V: TRBV30
CDR3: CAWSRERAQPQHF

V: TRBV19
CDR3: CASSRNYVEYTQYF

V: TRBV2
CDR3: CASMTSENYNEQFF

V: TRBV2
CDR3: CASSEGDRAQPQHF

V: TRBV6-2/TRBV6-3
CDR3: CASSFPGGLAETYEQYF

V: TRBV20-1
CDR3: CSARAGGRSYEQYF

V: TRBV2
CDR3: CASRDWAGGNRELFF

V: TRBV6-1
CDR3: CASSDRAKGYTF

V: TRBV10-3
CDR3: CAISGTGANFGANVLTF

V: TRBV5-5
CDR3: CASSPWTESKKGYTF

V: TRBV6-1
CDR3: CASSEGPQGVGSPLHF

V: TRBV27
CDR3: CASSPGRSYEQYF

V: TRBV28
CDR3: CASMGADANTGELFF

V: TRBV29-1
CDR3: CSVEAPPDTQYF

V: TRBV24-1
CDR3: CATSGTGWGTQYF

V: TRBV24-1
CDR3: CAAASYNSPLHF

V: TRBV20-1
CDR3: CSARGVTGGADYGYTF

V: TRBV12-3/TRBV12-4
CDR3: CASTETGGLGELFF

V: TRBV5-1
CDR3: CASSYSGTGDSEAFF

V: TRBV2
CDR3: CASSRVLGEKLFF

V: TRBV28
CDR3: CASSTRGRRGQGTDTQYF

V: TRBV20-1
CDR3: CSAKDRLFGYEQYF

V: TRBV29-1
CDR3: CSVGRTPQETQYF

V: TRBV7-8
CDR3: CTSSLIPGGYEQYF

V: TRBV6-1
CDR3: CASSDFDRRVGTQYF

V: TRBV2
CDR3: CASSAGRNNQPQHF

V: TRBV20-1
CDR3: CSGAETYNEQFF

V: TRBV3-1
CDR3: CASSQVLGRGEQYF

V: TRBV2
CDR3: CASSPTSGTFWEYF

V: TRBV28
CDR3: CASNESQGARETQYF

V: TRBV20-1
CDR3: CSAPTSTGTDTQYF

V: TRBV18
CDR3: CASSPPSGSTYNEQFF

V: TRBV7-9
CDR3: CASSLWGWGGSDNEQFF

V: TRBV20-1
CDR3: CSARVPGRSTYEQYF

V: TRBV6-5
CDR3: CASSYYTGSDSPLHF

V: TRBV2
CDR3: CASRDEALTGYGYTF

V: TRBV27
CDR3: CASSLSYSWDLANYGYTF

V: TRBV6-5
CDR3: CASSYLTGAEGYTF

V: TRBV11-2
CDR3: CASSFTGTGGSGELFF

V: TRBV12-3/TRBV12-4
CDR3: CASRSGYAQPQHF

V: TRBV28
CDR3: CASSQTRGPDTQYF

V: TRBV7-2
CDR3: CASSLYRGYSYEQYF

V: TRBV10-3
CDR3: CAASGTFYNSPLHF

V: TRBV20-1
CDR3: CSARDTGGWDPRSNTEAFF

V: TRBV3-1
CDR3: CASSLRTGGGYTF

V: TRBV30
CDR3: CAWRGRPSYGYTF

V: TRBV7-8
CDR3: CASSLGQGRNEQFF

V: TRBV5-1
CDR3: CASSPMGVGFANTGELFF

V: TRBV10-3
CDR3: CAISESPTSTYEQYF